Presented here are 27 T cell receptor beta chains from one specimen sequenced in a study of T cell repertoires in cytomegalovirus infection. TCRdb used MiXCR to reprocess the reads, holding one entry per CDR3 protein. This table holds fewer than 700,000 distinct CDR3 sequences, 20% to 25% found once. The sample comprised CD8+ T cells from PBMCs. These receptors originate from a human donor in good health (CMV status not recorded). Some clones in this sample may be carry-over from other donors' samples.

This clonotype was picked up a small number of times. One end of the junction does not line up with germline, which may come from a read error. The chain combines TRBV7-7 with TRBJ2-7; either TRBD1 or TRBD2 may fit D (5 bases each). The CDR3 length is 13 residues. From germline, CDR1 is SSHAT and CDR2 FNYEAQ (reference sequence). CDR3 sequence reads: CASSLERGREQYF. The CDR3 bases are TGTGCTAGCAGCTTAGAAAGGGGACGCGAGCAGTACTTC.

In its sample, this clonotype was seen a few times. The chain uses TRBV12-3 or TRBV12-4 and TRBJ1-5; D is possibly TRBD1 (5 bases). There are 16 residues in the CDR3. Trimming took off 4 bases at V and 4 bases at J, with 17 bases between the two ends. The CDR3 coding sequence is TGTGCCAGCAGTTCACGTGCATGGGGCGTTAATCAGCCCCAGCATTTT. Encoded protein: CASSSRAWGVNQPQHF.

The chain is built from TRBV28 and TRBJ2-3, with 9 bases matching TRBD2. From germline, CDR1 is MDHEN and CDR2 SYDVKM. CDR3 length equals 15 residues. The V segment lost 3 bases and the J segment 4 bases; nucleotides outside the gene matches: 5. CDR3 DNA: TGTGCCAGCAGTTTCGGGACTAGCATTTCAGATACGCAGTATTTT. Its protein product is CASSFGTSISDTQYF. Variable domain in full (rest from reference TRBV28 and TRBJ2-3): DVKVTQSSRYLVKRTGEKVFLECVQDMDHENMFWYRQDPGLGLRLIYFSYDVKMKEKGDIPEGYSVSREKKERFSLILESASTNQTSMYLCASSFGTSISDTQYFGPGTRLTVL.

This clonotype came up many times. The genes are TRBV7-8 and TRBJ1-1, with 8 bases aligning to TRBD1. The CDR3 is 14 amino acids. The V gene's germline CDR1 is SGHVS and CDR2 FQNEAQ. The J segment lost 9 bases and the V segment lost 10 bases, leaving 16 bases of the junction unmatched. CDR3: CATTDRGTLSKAFF. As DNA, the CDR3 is TGTGCCACCACCGACAGGGGTACCCTAAGTAAAGCTTTCTTT.

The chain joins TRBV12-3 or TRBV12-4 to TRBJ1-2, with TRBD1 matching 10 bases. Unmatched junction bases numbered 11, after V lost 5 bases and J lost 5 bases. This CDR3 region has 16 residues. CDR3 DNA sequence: TGTGCCAGCAGTCTCGGGACAGGGGTAGGGTTTTATGGCTACACCTTC. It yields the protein CASSLGTGVGFYGYTF.

The CDR3 DNA reads as TGTGCCATCAGTGCTACCGGGACTAGCGCTAACAATGAGCAGTTCTTC. Residues: CAISATGTSANNEQFF. This chain links TRBV10-3 with TRBJ2-1, with 10 bases that match TRBD2. This CDR3 spans 16 amino acids. The germline gives CDR1 ENHRY, CDR2 SYGVKD. J was trimmed by 5 bases and V by 4 bases; bases with no gene match: 8.

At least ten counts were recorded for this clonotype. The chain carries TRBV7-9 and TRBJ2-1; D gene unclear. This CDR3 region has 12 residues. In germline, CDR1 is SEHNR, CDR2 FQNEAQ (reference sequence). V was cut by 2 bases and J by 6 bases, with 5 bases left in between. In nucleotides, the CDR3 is TGTGCCAGCAGCTTAAATGGCAATGAGCAGTTCTTC. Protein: CASSLNGNEQFF.

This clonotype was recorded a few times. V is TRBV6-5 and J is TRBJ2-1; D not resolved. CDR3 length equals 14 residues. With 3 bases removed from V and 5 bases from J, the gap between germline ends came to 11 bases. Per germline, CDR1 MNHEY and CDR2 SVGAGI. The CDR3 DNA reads TGTGCCAGCAGTTATAACTTGGCGGACAATGAGCAGTTCTTC. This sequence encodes CASSYNLADNEQFF.

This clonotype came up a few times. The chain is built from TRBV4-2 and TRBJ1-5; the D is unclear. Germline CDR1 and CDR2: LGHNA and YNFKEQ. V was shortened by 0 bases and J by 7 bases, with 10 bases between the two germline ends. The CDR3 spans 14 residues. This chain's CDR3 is CASSQDSLTQPQHF. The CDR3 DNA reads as TGTGCCAGCAGCCAAGACAGTCTTACCCAGCCCCAGCATTTT.

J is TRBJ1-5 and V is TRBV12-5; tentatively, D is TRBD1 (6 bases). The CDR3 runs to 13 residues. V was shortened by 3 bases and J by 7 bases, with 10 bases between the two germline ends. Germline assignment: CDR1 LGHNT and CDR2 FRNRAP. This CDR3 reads CASGFRTDQPQHF. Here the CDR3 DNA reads TGTGCTAGTGGTTTCCGGACAGACCAGCCCCAGCATTTT.

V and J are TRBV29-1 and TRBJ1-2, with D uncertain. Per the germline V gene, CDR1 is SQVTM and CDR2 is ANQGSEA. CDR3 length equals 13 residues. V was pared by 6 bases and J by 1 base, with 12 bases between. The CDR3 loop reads CSVLFPLNYGYTF. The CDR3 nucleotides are TGCAGCGTGCTGTTCCCCCTTAACTATGGCTACACCTTC.

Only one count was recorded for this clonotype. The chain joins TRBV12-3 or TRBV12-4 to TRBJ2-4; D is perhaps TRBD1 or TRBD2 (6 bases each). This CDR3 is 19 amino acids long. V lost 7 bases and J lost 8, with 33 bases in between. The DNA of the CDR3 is TGTGCCAGCAACCTGGGTGGGGCCGGGGGCGATCTTCGCACGGACATTCAGTACTTC. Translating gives CASNLGGAGGDLRTDIQYF.

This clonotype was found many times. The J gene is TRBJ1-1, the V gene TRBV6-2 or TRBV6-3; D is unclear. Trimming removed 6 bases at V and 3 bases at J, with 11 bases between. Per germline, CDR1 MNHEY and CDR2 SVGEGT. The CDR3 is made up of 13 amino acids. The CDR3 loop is CASSYLEDTEAFF. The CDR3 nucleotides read TGTGCCAGCAGCTATTTAGAGGACACTGAAGCTTTCTTT.

CDR3 coding DNA: TGTGCCAGCAGTTTTCGACCGGGACAGGGAATGGACGACACCTTC. Its translation: CASSFRPGQGMDDTF. The chain joins TRBV6-2 or TRBV6-3 to TRBJ1-2; TRBD1 matches at 9 bases. Germline assignment: CDR1 MNHEY and CDR2 SVGEGT. The CDR3 is 15 amino acids. V trimming: 4 bases; J trimming: 12 bases; junction bases outside the gene matches: 15.

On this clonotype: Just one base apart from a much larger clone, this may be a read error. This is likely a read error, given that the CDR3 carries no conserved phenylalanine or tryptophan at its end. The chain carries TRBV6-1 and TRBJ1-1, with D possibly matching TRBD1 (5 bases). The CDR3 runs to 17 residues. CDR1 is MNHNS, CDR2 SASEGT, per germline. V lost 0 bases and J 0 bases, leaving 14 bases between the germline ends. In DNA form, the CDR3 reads TGTGCCAGCAGTGAAGCGACAATGGGACCGATGAACACTGAAGCTTTCTTG. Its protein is CASSEATMGPMNTEAFL.

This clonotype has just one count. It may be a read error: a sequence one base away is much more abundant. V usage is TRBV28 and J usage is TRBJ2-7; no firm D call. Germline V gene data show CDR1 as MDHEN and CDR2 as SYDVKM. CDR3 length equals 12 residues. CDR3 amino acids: CANSLDGNEQYV. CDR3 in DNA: TGTGCCAACAGTTTGGACGGTAACGAGCAGTACGTC.

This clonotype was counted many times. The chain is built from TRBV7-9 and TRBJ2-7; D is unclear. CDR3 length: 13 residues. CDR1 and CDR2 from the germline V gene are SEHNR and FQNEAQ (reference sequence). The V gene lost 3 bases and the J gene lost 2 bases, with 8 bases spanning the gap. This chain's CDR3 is CASSFSSAYEQYV. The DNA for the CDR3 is TGTGCCAGCAGCTTTTCTTCAGCCTACGAGCAGTACGTC.

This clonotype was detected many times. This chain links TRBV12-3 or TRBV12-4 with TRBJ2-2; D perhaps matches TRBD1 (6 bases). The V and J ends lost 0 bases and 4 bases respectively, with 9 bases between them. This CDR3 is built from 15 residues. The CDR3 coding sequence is TGTGCCAGCAGTTTAGCGGGGGCTGGCACCGGGGAGCTGTTTTTT. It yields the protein CASSLAGAGTGELFF.

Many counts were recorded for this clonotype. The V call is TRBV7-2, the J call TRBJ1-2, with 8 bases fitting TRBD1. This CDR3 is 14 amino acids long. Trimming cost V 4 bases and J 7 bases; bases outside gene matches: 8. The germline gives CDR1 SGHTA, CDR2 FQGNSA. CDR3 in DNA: TGTGCCAGCAGCTGGGACAGGTTCGGAGGTGGCTACACCTTC. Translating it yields CASSWDRFGGGYTF.

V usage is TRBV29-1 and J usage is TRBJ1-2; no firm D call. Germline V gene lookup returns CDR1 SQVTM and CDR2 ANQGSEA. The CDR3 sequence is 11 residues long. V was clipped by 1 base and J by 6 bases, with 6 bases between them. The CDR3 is CSVEVRNGYTF. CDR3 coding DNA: TGCAGCGTTGAAGTACGGAATGGCTACACCTTC.

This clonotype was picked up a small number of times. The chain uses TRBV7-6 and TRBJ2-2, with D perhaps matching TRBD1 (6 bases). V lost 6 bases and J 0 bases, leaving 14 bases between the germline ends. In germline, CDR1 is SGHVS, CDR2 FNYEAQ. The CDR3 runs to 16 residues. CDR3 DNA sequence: TGTGCCAGCAGACTCCCGGGACACTCGAACACCGGGGAGCTGTTTTTT. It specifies CASRLPGHSNTGELFF.

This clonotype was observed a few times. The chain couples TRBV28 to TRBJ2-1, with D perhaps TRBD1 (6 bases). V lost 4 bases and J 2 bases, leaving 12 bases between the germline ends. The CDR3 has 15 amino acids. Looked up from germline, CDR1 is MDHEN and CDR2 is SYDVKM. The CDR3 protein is CASSWIGGPYNEQFF. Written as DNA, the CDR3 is TGTGCCAGCAGTTGGATTGGGGGCCCCTACAATGAGCAGTTCTTC. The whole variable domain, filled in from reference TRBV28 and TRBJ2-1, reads DVKVTQSSRYLVKRTGEKVFLECVQDMDHENMFWYRQDPGLGLRLIYFSYDVKMKEKGDIPEGYSVSREKKERFSLILESASTNQTSMYLCASSWIGGPYNEQFFGPGTRLTVL.

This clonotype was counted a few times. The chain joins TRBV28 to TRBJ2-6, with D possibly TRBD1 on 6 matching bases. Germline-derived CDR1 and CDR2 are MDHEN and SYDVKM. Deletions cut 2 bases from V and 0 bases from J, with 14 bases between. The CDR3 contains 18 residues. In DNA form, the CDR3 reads TGTGCCAGCAGTTTAGCAGGGGCGTTAATCTCTGGGGCCAACGTCCTGACTTTC. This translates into CASSLAGALISGANVLTF.

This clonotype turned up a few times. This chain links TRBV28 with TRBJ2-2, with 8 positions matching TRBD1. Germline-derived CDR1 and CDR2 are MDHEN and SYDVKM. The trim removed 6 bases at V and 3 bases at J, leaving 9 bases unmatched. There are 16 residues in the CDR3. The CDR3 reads CASSLTGAMDTGELFF. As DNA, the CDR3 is TGTGCCAGCAGCCTGACAGGGGCGATGGACACCGGGGAGCTGTTTTTT. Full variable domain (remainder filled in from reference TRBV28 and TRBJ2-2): DVKVTQSSRYLVKRTGEKVFLECVQDMDHENMFWYRQDPGLGLRLIYFSYDVKMKEKGDIPEGYSVSREKKERFSLILESASTNQTSMYLCASSLTGAMDTGELFFGEGSRLTVL.

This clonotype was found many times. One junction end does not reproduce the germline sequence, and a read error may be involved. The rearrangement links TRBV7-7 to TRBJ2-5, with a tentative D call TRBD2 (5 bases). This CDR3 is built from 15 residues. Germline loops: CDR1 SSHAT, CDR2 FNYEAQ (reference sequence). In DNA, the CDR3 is TGTGCTAGCAGCTTAGCGTTAGGGCGCGGCGAGACCCAGTACTTC. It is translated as CASSLALGRGETQYF.

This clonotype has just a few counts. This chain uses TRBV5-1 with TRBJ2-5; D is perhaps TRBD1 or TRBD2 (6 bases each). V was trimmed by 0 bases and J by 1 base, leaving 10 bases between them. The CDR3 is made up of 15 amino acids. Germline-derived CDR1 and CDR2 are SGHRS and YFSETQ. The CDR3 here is CASSLAGGGQETQYF. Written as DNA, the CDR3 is TGCGCCAGCAGCTTGGCTGGAGGGGGCCAAGAGACCCAGTACTTC.

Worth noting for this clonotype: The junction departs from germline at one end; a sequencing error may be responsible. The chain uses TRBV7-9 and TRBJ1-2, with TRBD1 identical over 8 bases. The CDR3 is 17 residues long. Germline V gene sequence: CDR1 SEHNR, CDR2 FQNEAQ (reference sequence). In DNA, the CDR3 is TGTGCCAACAGCTCCCATCTGGGGGGACAGGTCAACTATGGCTACACCTTC. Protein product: CANSSHLGGQVNYGYTF.